These 8 T cell receptor beta chains were all obtained from the same sample, sequenced in a study of response to subunit inactivated influenza vaccine (dated by TCRdb to 2016 to 2018). Library prep was done by RT-PCR. Sequencing was carried out with an Illumina HiSeq 2500. Using fastp at Q25 and MiXCR, TCRdb reprocessed the public reads and kept productive beta chains. Each CDR3 protein gets just one entry, which takes the most common genes and DNA from the rows behind it. Counted in this sample were about 530,000 distinct CDR3 sequences; around 11% of them appeared once. The ten most abundant clones make up about 9.4% of the sample. Sequenced here: PBMCs from blood, sampled on the day of vaccination. The source is a man aged 45-65 years who received an inactivated influenza vaccine. Donor details come from another sample of the same person, matched by shared clones.

V and J are TRBV6-2 or TRBV6-3 and TRBJ2-1; maybe TRBD2 (5 bases). The length of the CDR3 is 17 residues. In germline, CDR1 is MNHEY, CDR2 SVGEGT. Between the trimmed V and J ends, which lost 7 bases and 0 bases, there was a span of 19 bases. The CDR3 sequence is CASKQLRGKSSYNEQFF. The DNA of the CDR3 is TGTGCCAGCAAACAATTAAGAGGGAAATCCTCCTACAATGAGCAGTTCTTC.

The chain combines TRBV18 with TRBJ2-3; the D gene is possibly TRBD1 (5 bases). Looked up from germline, CDR1 is KGHSH and CDR2 is LQKENI. CDR3 length equals 12 residues. V shed 1 base and J shed 10 bases, with 9 bases lying between them. CDR3 region: CASSPQGSPQYF. As DNA, the CDR3 is TGTGCCAGCTCACCACAGGGGTCCCCGCAGTATTTT.

In this sample, this clonotype turned up a few times. The chain employs TRBV9 and TRBJ2-5; D is unresolved. V lost 0 bases, J lost 5 bases, and 14 bases lay in between. The CDR3 consists of 15 residues. Germline values: CDR1 SGDLS, CDR2 YYNGEE. CDR3 DNA sequence: TGTGCCAGCAGCGTAGGGGCTCTCGGTTGGGAGACCCAGTACTTC. Translated, it gives CASSVGALGWETQYF.

As regards this clonotype: One end of the junction does not line up with germline, which may come from a read error. Here the CDR3 DNA reads TGTGCTAGCAGCCCGACTGGACAGGGTTTGGGGGTCCAGTACTTC. It codes for CASSPTGQGLGVQYF. This chain links TRBV7-7 with TRBJ2-5; 8 bases match TRBD1. There are 15 residues in the CDR3. The V gene's germline CDR1 is SSHAT and CDR2 FNYEAQ (reference sequence). The full variable domain, in which reference TRBV7-7 and TRBJ2-5 provide the parts outside the CDR3, is GAGVSQSPRYKVTKRGQDVTLRCDPISSHATLYWYQQALGQGPEFLTYFNYEAQPDKSGLPSDRFSAERPEGSISTLTIQRTEQRDSAMYRCASSPTGQGLGVQYFGPGTRLLVL.

The CDR3 spells CSVSQGAVTDTQYF. In DNA, the CDR3 is TGCAGCGTGTCTCAGGGGGCGGTCACAGATACGCAGTATTTT. The chain carries TRBV29-1 and TRBJ2-3, with 8 bases fitting TRBD1. Germline assignment: CDR1 SQVTM and CDR2 ANQGSEA. The ends lost 6 bases at V and 2 bases at J; junction bases unmatched: 7. The CDR3 is made up of 14 amino acids.

This clonotype was found a few times. The V call is TRBV14, the J call TRBJ2-1; 9 bases line up with TRBD1. Germline values: CDR1 SGHDN, CDR2 FVKESK. This CDR3 spans 18 amino acids. Trimming removed 3 bases from V and 10 bases from J; junction bases left unmatched: 19. In DNA, the CDR3 is TGTGCCAGCAGCCAGAGATATTCTGGGACAGGGCCCCCCTGGGAGCAGTTCTTC. As protein: CASSQRYSGTGPPWEQFF. The variable domain in full, with the rest retrieved from reference TRBV14 and TRBJ2-1, is EAGVTQFPSHSVIEKGQTVTLRCDPISGHDNLYWYRRVMGKEIKFLLHFVKESKQDESGMPNNRFLAERTGGTYSTLKVQPAELEDSGVYFCASSQRYSGTGPPWEQFFGPGTRLTVL.

A remark on this clonotype: An end of the junction differs from the germline gene, which may be a read error. The chain combines TRBV19 with TRBJ2-5; TRBD1 matches at 9 bases. This CDR3 comprises 15 residues. From germline, CDR1 is LNHDA and CDR2 SQIVND (reference sequence). CDR3 sequence: CASGQQGANQETQYF. The CDR3 DNA reads TGTGCCAGTGGTCAACAGGGGGCGAACCAGGAGACCCAGTACTTC.

This clonotype has more than one count but fewer than ten. The chain uses TRBV5-1 and TRBJ1-1, with D unresolved. V dropped 0 bases and J dropped 6 bases, with 6 bases sitting between them. Germline V gene lookup returns CDR1 SGHRS and CDR2 YFSETQ. The CDR3 covers 12 residues. CDR3 sequence reads: CASSLGTSEAFF. As DNA, the CDR3 is TGCGCCAGCAGCTTGGGGACGTCTGAAGCTTTCTTT.